The rows below give T cell receptor beta chains drawn from one sample of a study of T cell responses to AZD1222 COVID-19 vaccine. Libraries were prepared by immunoSEQ multiplex PCR; TCRdb keeps only in-frame clonotypes and omits some of them. This sample has 150,000 to 200,000 clones, with 87% found just once. The sample in question was peripheral blood, obtained on day 0 of MenACWY control vaccination. Receptors were obtained from an adult in good health. Each CDR3 is given with its conserved first and last residue. D genes are given only for firm matches.

>TRBV9|TRBJ1-1|-
TGTGCCAGCAGCAAACAGGGTGGGACTGAAGCTTTCTTT
CASSKQGGTEAFF
>TRBV6-6|TRBJ1-1|TRBD1
TGTGCCAGCAGTGGGTCAGGGGGCACTGAAGCTTTCTTT
CASSGSGGTEAFF
>TRBV5-1|TRBJ1-2|-
TGCGCCAGCAGCTTCGGTGGGGTTAACTATGGCTACACCTTC
CASSFGGVNYGYTF
>TRBV28|TRBJ1-1|TRBD1
TGTGCCAGCAGTTTACTTCCGGGACAGGAACATGGGGTGGCTGAAGCTTTCTTT
CASSLLPGQEHGVAEAFF
>TRBV3-1/TRBV3-2|TRBJ2-7|-
TGTGCCAGCAGCCAAGACCCCCTAGGAGAGCAGTACTTC
CASSQDPLGEQYF
>TRBV27|TRBJ1-6|TRBD1
TGTGCCAGCAGTTTAAAGGCCCCGGGACAGGGTTCGCCACCCCTCCACTTT
CASSLKAPGQGSPPLHF
>TRBV6-1|TRBJ2-7|TRBD2
TGTGCCAGCAGTTCCCCACTAGCGGGATACGAGCAGTACTTC
CASSSPLAGYEQYF
>TRBV7-8|TRBJ1-1|-
TGTGCCAGCAGCTTAGTTCAGGGAACGAACACTGAAGCTTTCTTT
CASSLVQGTNTEAFF
>TRBV6-5|TRBJ1-2|TRBD1
TGTGCCAGCAGGCCCCGGGACAGCCTATATGGCTACACCTTC
CASRPRDSLYGYTF
>TRBV5-3|TRBJ2-7|-
TGTGCCAGAGGCTGGGGACTTAACGAGCAGTACTTC
CARGWGLNEQYF